Below, 19 T cell receptor beta chains from the same sample are listed, as sequenced in a study of blood T cell repertoires in COVID-19. Some clones are missing from TCRdb's copy, which holds only in-frame ones; the method was immunoSEQ multiplex PCR. The sample carries about 45,000 clones, around four fifths recorded once. The sample consisted of peripheral blood. Receptor source: a man in his fifties or sixties with active COVID-19.

The chain couples TRBV5-1 to TRBJ2-4; 9 nucleotides line up with TRBD1. V was pared by 0 bases and J by 1 base, with 11 bases of the junction left unmatched. Germline CDR1 and CDR2: SGHRS and YFSETQ. This CDR3 spans 19 amino acids. The DNA for the CDR3 is TGCGCCAGCAGCTTGGAAGGTTTGGCGGGACAGGGTGCCAAAAACATTCAGTACTTC. It translates to CASSLEGLAGQGAKNIQYF.

V gene TRBV15 combines with J gene TRBJ1-2, with 7 bases that match TRBD1. CDR3 length: 14 residues. Germline CDR1 reads LNHNV; CDR2 reads YYDKDF (reference sequence). The junction had 1 base not matched to a gene; V was cut back by 1 base and J by 2 bases. The CDR3 DNA sequence: TGTGCCACCAGCAGAGGGGGACAGAACTATGGCTACACCTTC. Amino acids: CATSRGGQNYGYTF.

The chain couples TRBV7-2 to TRBJ2-5; TRBD1 is a possible D gene (5 bases). In germline, CDR1 is SGHTA, CDR2 FQGNSA. With 5 bases removed from V and 0 bases from J, the gap between germline ends came to 10 bases. The CDR3 loop spans 14 amino acids. CDR3 residues: CASSQQANQETQYF. In DNA, the CDR3 is TGTGCCAGCAGCCAACAGGCGAACCAAGAGACCCAGTACTTC.

This clone was detected only once. The chain links TRBV7-2 to TRBJ1-5; 8 nucleotides agree with TRBD1. The trim removed 6 bases at V and 4 bases at J, leaving 8 bases unmatched. Germline CDR1 is SGHTA and CDR2 is FQGNSA. The CDR3 sequence is 15 residues long. The CDR3 nucleotides read TGTGCCAGCAGTTATCGGACAGGGAGTAATCAGCCCCAGCATTTT. Translating it yields CASSYRTGSNQPQHF.

The chain couples TRBV11-2 to TRBJ2-1, with TRBD2 as a possible D gene (5 bases). Per the germline V gene, CDR1 is SGHAT and CDR2 is FQNNGV. Trimming took 2 bases from V and 10 from J, leaving 18 bases between them. CDR3 length: 15 residues. The CDR3 reads CASSLTRARTGEQFF. DNA for the CDR3: TGTGCCAGCAGCTTAACCCGTGCCAGGACGGGAGAGCAGTTCTTC.

The rearrangement uses TRBV12-5 and TRBJ2-3, with D maybe TRBD1 (5 bases). V lost 1 base and J 7 bases, leaving 9 bases between the germline ends. Germline V CDR1 and CDR2: LGHNT, FRNRAP. The CDR3 is made up of 13 amino acids. The CDR3 DNA reads as TGTGCTAGTGGTTTGGCAAACAGGAATACGCAGTATTTT. It is translated as CASGLANRNTQYF.

The gene calls are TRBV10-3 and TRBJ1-3; a weak D match, TRBD1 (6 bases). V lost 8 bases, J lost 4 bases, and 18 bases lay in between. This CDR3 is 15 amino acids long. Per the germline V gene, CDR1 is ENHRY and CDR2 is SYGVKD. This CDR3 is CAIVPAGAKGNTIYF. Here the CDR3 DNA reads TGTGCCATCGTTCCAGCGGGGGCTAAGGGAAACACCATATATTTT.

The genes are TRBV11-2 and TRBJ2-7; 7 nucleotides match TRBD2. This CDR3 is built from 15 residues. V trimming: 1 base; J trimming: 2 bases; junction bases outside the gene matches: 5. Per the germline V gene, CDR1 is SGHAT and CDR2 is FQNNGV. Here the CDR3 reads CASSLVASGTYEQYF. CDR3 bases: TGTGCCAGCAGCTTAGTCGCTAGCGGAACCTACGAGCAGTACTTC.

The chain couples TRBV5-4 to TRBJ2-1, with D perhaps TRBD2 (6 bases). The germline V gene encodes CDR1 SGHNT and CDR2 YYREEE (reference sequence). The CDR3 covers 15 residues. The V and J ends lost 6 bases and 2 bases respectively, with 15 bases between them. The CDR3 DNA is TGTGCCAGCACCGAGGGAGGCCCCACCTACAATGAGCAGTTCTTC. Translation gives CASTEGGPTYNEQFF. The full variable domain, rest sourced from reference TRBV5-4 and TRBJ2-1, is ETGVTQSPTHLIKTRGQQVTLRCSSQSGHNTVSWYQQALGQGPQFIFQYYREEENGRGNFPPRFSGLQFPNYSSELNVNALELDDSALYLCASTEGGPTYNEQFFGPGTRLTVL.

V usage is TRBV30 and J usage is TRBJ1-2; 9 nucleotides line up with TRBD1. This CDR3 contains 12 residues. J was trimmed by 4 bases and V by 5 bases; bases with no gene match: 2. Germline V gene lookup returns CDR1 GTSNPN and CDR2 SVGIG (reference sequence). CDR3 nucleotide sequence: TGTGCCTGGGGGACAGGGTCCTATGGCTACACCTTC. It specifies CAWGTGSYGYTF.

The CDR3 here is CASSSPSRGIQRAFF. CDR3 bases: TGTGCCAGCAGCTCGCCTTCTCGGGGAATTCAACGAGCTTTCTTT. V is TRBV7-2 and J is TRBJ1-1, with no clear D. The CDR3 length is 15 residues. The V end lost 4 bases, the J end lost 10 bases, and 22 bases lay between the germline ends. Germline CDR1 SGHTA, CDR2 FQGNSA.

The chain couples TRBV6-2 or TRBV6-3 to TRBJ2-7; D possibly corresponds to TRBD1 (6 bases). Germline CDR1 and CDR2: MNHEY and SVGEGT. Trimming took 0 bases from V and 5 from J, leaving 11 bases between them. The CDR3 totals 14 residues. This CDR3 reads CASSYSRGRDEQYF. The CDR3 nucleotides read TGTGCCAGCAGTTACTCCAGGGGCAGGGACGAGCAGTACTTC.

The rearrangement joins TRBV3-1 (or the pseudogene TRBV3-2) to TRBJ2-1; D perhaps matches TRBD2 (5 bases). The CDR3 runs 14 residues. Trimming cost V 1 base and J 4 bases, with 8 bases left between them. Germline CDR1 LGHDT, CDR2 YNNKEL (reference sequence). CDR3 sequence (DNA): TGTGCCAGCAGCCAAGGAGGGAATTACAATGAGCAGTTCTTC. Its protein product is CASSQGGNYNEQFF.

This chain links TRBV5-1 with TRBJ2-5, with 8 bases aligning to TRBD1. CDR1 and CDR2 (germline): SGHRS, YFSETQ. This CDR3 has 15 residues. The junction had 3 bases not matched to a gene; V was cut back by 0 bases and J by 2 bases. The CDR3 coding sequence is TGCGCCAGCAGCTTGGGACGGACAGGGCAAGAGACCCAGTACTTC. This codes for CASSLGRTGQETQYF.

The genes are TRBV14 and TRBJ1-3; the D is unclear. Germline V gene data show CDR1 as SGHDN and CDR2 as FVKESK. The CDR3 sequence is 13 residues long. The ends were cut back, 6 bases at V and 0 bases at J, with 6 bases in the middle. The CDR3 bases are TGTGCCAGCAGAGAGAGCTCTGGAAACACCATATATTTT. Translated, it gives CASRESSGNTIYF.

There are a few counts of this clone. V and J are TRBV18 and TRBJ1-1; TRBD1 might be the D (5 bases). The CDR3 contains 15 residues. From germline, CDR1 is KGHSH and CDR2 LQKENI. Trimming shortened V by 1 base and J by 7 bases, and 16 bases separated the two germline ends. The CDR3 DNA follows: TGTGCCAGCTCACCACTGCCGACAGATATCAGTGAAGCTTTCTTT. This encodes CASSPLPTDISEAFF.

Only one count was recorded for this clone. The CDR3 bases are TGTGCCAGCACCGTACGAGGGACCGGGGAGCTGTTTTTT. This sequence encodes CASTVRGTGELFF. J is TRBJ2-2 and V is TRBV2, with D perhaps TRBD2 (5 bases). The V and J ends lost 7 bases and 5 bases respectively, with 11 bases between them. Per germline, CDR1 SNHLY and CDR2 FYNNEI. This CDR3 contains 13 residues.

There are a few counts of this clone. V is TRBV4-2 and J is TRBJ2-7, with D possibly TRBD1 on 6 matching bases. The V end was cut by 3 bases, the J end by 3 bases, with 24 bases between. Germline loops: CDR1 LGHNA, CDR2 YNFKEQ. The CDR3 has 18 residues. The CDR3 is CASSQEMGQITAYYEQYF. The CDR3 region has the DNA TGTGCCAGCAGCCAGGAGATGGGACAAATCACCGCCTACTACGAGCAGTACTTC.

V gene TRBV10-2 combines with J gene TRBJ2-7; D might be TRBD2 (6 bases). The germline gives CDR1 WSHSY, CDR2 SAAADI. The CDR3 is 13 residues long. Trimming took off 3 bases at V and 3 bases at J, with 9 bases between the two ends. In nucleotides, the CDR3 is TGCGCCAGCAGTGACCCGGGGGACTACGAGCAGTACTTC. Encoded protein: CASSDPGDYEQYF.